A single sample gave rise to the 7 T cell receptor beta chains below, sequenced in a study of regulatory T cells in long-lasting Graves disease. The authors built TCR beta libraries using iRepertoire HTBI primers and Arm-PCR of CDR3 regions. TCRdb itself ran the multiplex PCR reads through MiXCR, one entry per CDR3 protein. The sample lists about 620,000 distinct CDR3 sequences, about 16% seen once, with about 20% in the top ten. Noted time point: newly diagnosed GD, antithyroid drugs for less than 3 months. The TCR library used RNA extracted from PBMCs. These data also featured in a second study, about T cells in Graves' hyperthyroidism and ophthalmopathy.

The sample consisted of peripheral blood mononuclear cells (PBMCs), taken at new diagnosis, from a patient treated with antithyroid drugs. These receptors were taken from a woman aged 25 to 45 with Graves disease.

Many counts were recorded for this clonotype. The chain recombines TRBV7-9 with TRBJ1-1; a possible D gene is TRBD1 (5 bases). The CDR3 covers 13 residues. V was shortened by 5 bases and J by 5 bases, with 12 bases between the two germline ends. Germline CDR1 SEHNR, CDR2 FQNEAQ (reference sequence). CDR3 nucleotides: TGTGCCAGCAGCCTAGGGGCAGAAACTGAAGCTTTCTTT. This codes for CASSLGAETEAFF.

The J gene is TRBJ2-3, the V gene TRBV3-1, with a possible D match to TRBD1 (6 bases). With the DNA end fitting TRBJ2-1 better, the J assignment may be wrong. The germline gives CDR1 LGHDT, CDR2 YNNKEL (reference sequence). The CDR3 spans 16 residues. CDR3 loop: CASSQVTSFRGGEQFF. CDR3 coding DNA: TGTGCCAGCAGCCAAGTTACAAGCTTCAGGGGTGGTGAGCAGTTCTTC.

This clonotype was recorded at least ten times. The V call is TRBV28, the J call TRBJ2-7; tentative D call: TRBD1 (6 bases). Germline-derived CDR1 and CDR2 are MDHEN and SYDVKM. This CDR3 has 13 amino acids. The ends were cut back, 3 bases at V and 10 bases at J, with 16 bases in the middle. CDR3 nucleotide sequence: TGTGCCAGCAGTTTGCTGTACAGGGATGAACAGTACTTC. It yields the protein CASSLLYRDEQYF.

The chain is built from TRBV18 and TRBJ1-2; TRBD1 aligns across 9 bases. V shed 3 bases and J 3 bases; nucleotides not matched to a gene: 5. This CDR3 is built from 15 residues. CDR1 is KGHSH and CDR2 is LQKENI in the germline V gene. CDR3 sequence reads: CASSPPTGGHYGYTF. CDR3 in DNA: TGTGCCAGCTCACCCCCGACAGGGGGGCACTATGGCTACACCTTC.

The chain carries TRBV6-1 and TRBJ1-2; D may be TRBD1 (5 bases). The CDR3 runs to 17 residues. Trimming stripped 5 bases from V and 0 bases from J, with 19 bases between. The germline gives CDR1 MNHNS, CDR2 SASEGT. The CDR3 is CASSYRSRPETNYGYTF. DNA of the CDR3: TGTGCCAGCAGTTACAGGTCTCGACCGGAAACTAACTATGGCTACACCTTC.

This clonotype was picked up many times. The CDR3 loop is CASRTGLAVQETQYF. The CDR3, as DNA: TGTGCCAGCCGAACGGGACTAGCGGTACAAGAGACCCAGTACTTC. This chain joins TRBV2 and TRBJ2-5, with 11 bases that match TRBD2. The V gene's germline CDR1 is SNHLY and CDR2 FYNNEI. The CDR3 runs to 15 residues. V lost 8 bases to trimming and J lost 2 bases; unmatched junction nucleotides: 7. Full variable domain (remainder filled in from reference TRBV2 and TRBJ2-5): EPEVTQTPSHQVTQMGQEVILRCVPISNHLYFYWYRQILGQKVEFLVSFYNNEISEKSEIFDDQFSVERPDGSNFTLKIRSTKLEDSAMYFCASRTGLAVQETQYFGPGTRLLVL.

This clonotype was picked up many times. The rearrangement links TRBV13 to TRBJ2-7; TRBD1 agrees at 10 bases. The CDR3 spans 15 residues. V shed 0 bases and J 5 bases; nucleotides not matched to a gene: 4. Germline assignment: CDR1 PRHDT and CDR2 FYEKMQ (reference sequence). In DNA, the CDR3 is TGTGCCAGCAGCTTAGGCGCGACAGGGGGCGACGAGCAGTACTTC. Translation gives CASSLGATGGDEQYF.